These T cell receptor beta chains were read from a single sample in a study of cytomegalovirus exposure and HLA in healthy donors. The assay was immunoSEQ multiplex PCR, and TCRdb's table has in-frame clones only and misses some. Recorded for this sample: 50,000 to 70,000 clones. Sequencing was carried out using PBMCs. All receptors derive from a woman aged 18 to 35 in good health and CMV-seronegative. Both conserved end residues are part of each CDR3. A D gene is named only where the DNA matches it firmly.

D: NA; V: TRBV5-4; J: TRBJ1-1; DNA: TGTGCCAGCAGCGGGGAGGTAGGGACTGAAGCTTTCTTT; CDR3: CASSGEVGTEAFF
D: NA; V: TRBV27; J: TRBJ1-1; DNA: TGTGCCAGCAGTTTACGGTCTAGACGGGGGGCGATGAACACTGAAGCTTTCTTT; CDR3: CASSLRSRRGAMNTEAFF
D: NA; V: TRBV6-1; J: TRBJ1-5; DNA: TGTGCCAGCAGTGAAACCAGGGGTAGGGGCAATCAGCCCCAGCATTTT; CDR3: CASSETRGRGNQPQHF
D: NA; V: TRBV9; J: TRBJ2-7; DNA: TGTGCCAGCAGCGTAGCACCCGCGGGGTCCTACGAGCAGTACTTC; CDR3: CASSVAPAGSYEQYF
D: NA; V: TRBV28; J: TRBJ1-4; DNA: TGTGCCAGCAGGCGACACGAAAAACTGTTTTTT; CDR3: CASRRHEKLFF
D: NA; V: TRBV6-5; J: TRBJ2-6; DNA: TGTGCCAGCAGCCCATTGAGCTCTGGGGCCAACGTCCTGACTTTC; CDR3: CASSPLSSGANVLTF
D: TRBD2; V: TRBV9; J: TRBJ2-5; DNA: TGTGCCAGCAGCCGCGCGGTGGGGGGGGAGACCCAGTACTTC; CDR3: CASSRAVGGETQYF
D: TRBD1; V: TRBV19; J: TRBJ1-1; DNA: TGTGCCAGTAGGGCCCGACAGGGCACTGAAGCTTTCTTT; CDR3: CASRARQGTEAFF
D: TRBD1; V: TRBV7-9; J: TRBJ2-2; DNA: TGTGCCAGCATTGGGATCGACAGGGGGTCGAACACCGGGGAGCTGTTTTTT; CDR3: CASIGIDRGSNTGELFF
D: NA; V: TRBV19; J: TRBJ2-6; DNA: TGTGCCAGTAGTATGTCAGGGTCTGGGGCCAACGTCCTGACTTTC; CDR3: CASSMSGSGANVLTF
D: TRBD1; V: TRBV6-5; J: TRBJ2-5; DNA: TGTGCCAGCCGCCTACGGGACAGGGGTCGAACCCAGTACTTC; CDR3: CASRLRDRGRTQYF
D: NA; V: TRBV11-2; J: TRBJ2-7; DNA: TGTGCCAGCAGCCCCCGAGGAACGGGAGGGACAGTTTCCCGATACGAGCAGTACTTC; CDR3: CASSPRGTGGTVSRYEQYF
D: TRBD1; V: TRBV5-1; J: TRBJ1-2; DNA: TGCGCCAGCAGCCTTACAGGGGATAAGAGCTATGGCTACACCTTC; CDR3: CASSLTGDKSYGYTF
D: NA; V: TRBV19; J: TRBJ1-1; DNA: TGTGCCAGTAGTGCCACAGGGAGCACTGAAGCTTTCTTT; CDR3: CASSATGSTEAFF
D: NA; V: TRBV9; J: TRBJ1-1; DNA: TGTGCCAGCAGCGTCCAGGCTTCGAACACTGAAGCTTTCTTT; CDR3: CASSVQASNTEAFF
D: NA; V: TRBV30; J: TRBJ2-1; DNA: TGTGCCTGGGCCCGACTAGGCAATGAGCAGTTCTTC; CDR3: CAWARLGNEQFF
D: TRBD1; V: TRBV5-1; J: TRBJ1-3; DNA: TGCGCCAGCAGCTTGGGACAGGGGAGGATGTTTAGTGGAAACACCATATATTTT; CDR3: CASSLGQGRMFSGNTIYF
D: TRBD2; V: TRBV4-2; J: TRBJ2-1; DNA: TGTGCCAGCAGCGATGGGACTAGCGGTTCCTACAATGAGCAGTTCTTC; CDR3: CASSDGTSGSYNEQFF
D: NA; V: TRBV2; J: TRBJ2-7; DNA: TGTGCCAGCGGCCCTGCTGAACGTGACTACGAGCAGTACTTC; CDR3: CASGPAERDYEQYF
D: TRBD1; V: TRBV18; J: TRBJ1-1; DNA: TGTGCCAGCCTCCCGGGACAGGGAGGCGGTAACACTGAAGCTTTCTTT; CDR3: CASLPGQGGGNTEAFF
D: TRBD2; V: TRBV9; J: TRBJ2-1; DNA: TGTGCCAGCAGCGTTGTACTAGCGGGGGGCTCCAATGAGCAGTTCTTC; CDR3: CASSVVLAGGSNEQFF
D: NA; V: TRBV29-1; J: TRBJ2-1; DNA: TGCAGCGCCGGACTTTCCTCCTACAATGAGCAGTTCTTC; CDR3: CSAGLSSYNEQFF
D: TRBD2; V: TRBV5-1; J: TRBJ2-3; DNA: TGCGCCAGCAGCTTTTCCGGACTAGCGGCTACAGATACGCAGTATTTT; CDR3: CASSFSGLAATDTQYF
D: NA; V: TRBV18; J: TRBJ1-1; DNA: TGTGCCAGCTCACCACAAACAGGGCTCACTGAAGCTTTCTTT; CDR3: CASSPQTGLTEAFF
D: NA; V: TRBV6-1; J: TRBJ2-6; DNA: TGTGCCAGCGGGGCAGGGGACTCTGGGGCCAACGTCCTGACTTTC; CDR3: CASGAGDSGANVLTF
D: NA; V: TRBV5-4; J: TRBJ1-2; DNA: TGTGCCAGCGGAGGTACAGGGTATAATGGCTACACCTTC; CDR3: CASGGTGYNGYTF
D: NA; V: TRBV29-1; J: TRBJ2-7; DNA: TGCAGCGTTGTCCTGCTAGCTAAACCCTACGAGCAGTACTTC; CDR3: CSVVLLAKPYEQYF
D: TRBD1; V: TRBV6-5; J: TRBJ2-7; DNA: TGTGCCAGCAGTAGGGACAGGGGGAACTACGAGCAGTACTTC; CDR3: CASSRDRGNYEQYF
D: TRBD1; V: TRBV11-2; J: TRBJ2-7; DNA: TGTGCCAGCAGCTTGGACAGGGTTAACGAGCAGTACTTC; CDR3: CASSLDRVNEQYF
D: TRBD2; V: TRBV9; J: TRBJ2-7; DNA: TGTGCCAGCAGCGTAGGCTGGGGACTAGCGGGTCTCGAGCAGTACTTC; CDR3: CASSVGWGLAGLEQYF
D: NA; V: TRBV5-5; J: TRBJ2-7; DNA: TGTGCCAGCAGCTCTACTTCCTACGAGCAGTACTTC; CDR3: CASSSTSYEQYF
D: NA; V: TRBV30; J: TRBJ1-4; DNA: TGTGCCTGGGGCCCAGGGTTCACGAGTGAAAAACTGTTTTTT; CDR3: CAWGPGFTSEKLFF
D: TRBD2; V: TRBV7-8; J: TRBJ2-1; DNA: TGTGCCAGCAGCCCGAGACTAGCGGGGGGGCAAGGCAATGAGCAGTTCTTC; CDR3: CASSPRLAGGQGNEQFF
D: NA; V: TRBV4-1; J: TRBJ1-1; DNA: TGCGCCAGCAGCCAGTTTACAGGCCGACCGAACACTGAAGCTTTCTTT; CDR3: CASSQFTGRPNTEAFF
D: NA; V: TRBV6-5; J: TRBJ1-2; DNA: TGTGCCAGCACCCCACGGGGGGGTAGGGGCTACACCTTC; CDR3: CASTPRGGRGYTF
D: NA; V: TRBV29-1; J: TRBJ1-1; DNA: TGCAGCGTTGTTAAATCGGGTACTGAAGCTTTCTTT; CDR3: CSVVKSGTEAFF
D: NA; V: TRBV28; J: TRBJ1-5; DNA: TGTGCCAGCAGTTTCGCCGACAGGCAAAATCAGCCCCAGCATTTT; CDR3: CASSFADRQNQPQHF
D: TRBD2; V: TRBV4-1; J: TRBJ2-1; DNA: TGCGCCAGCAGCCAGGGGACTAGACCGGCCTACAATGAGCAGTTCTTC; CDR3: CASSQGTRPAYNEQFF
D: TRBD2; V: TRBV5-4; J: TRBJ2-7; DNA: TGTGCCAGCAGTTGGGCCAGCGGGGGCTCCTACGAGCAGTACTTC; CDR3: CASSWASGGSYEQYF